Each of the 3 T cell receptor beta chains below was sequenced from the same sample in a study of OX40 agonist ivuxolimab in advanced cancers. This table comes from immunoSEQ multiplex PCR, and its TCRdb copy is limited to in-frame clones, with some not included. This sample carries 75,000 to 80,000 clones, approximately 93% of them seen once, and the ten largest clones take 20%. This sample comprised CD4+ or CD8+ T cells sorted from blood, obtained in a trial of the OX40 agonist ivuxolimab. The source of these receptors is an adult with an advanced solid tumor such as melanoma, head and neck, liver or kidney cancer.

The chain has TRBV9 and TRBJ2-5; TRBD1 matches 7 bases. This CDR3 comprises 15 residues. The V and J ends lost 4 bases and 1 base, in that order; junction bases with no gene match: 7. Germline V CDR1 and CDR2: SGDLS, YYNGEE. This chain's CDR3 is CASSTTGQFQETQYF. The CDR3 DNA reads TGTGCCAGCAGCACTACGGGACAGTTCCAAGAGACCCAGTACTTC.

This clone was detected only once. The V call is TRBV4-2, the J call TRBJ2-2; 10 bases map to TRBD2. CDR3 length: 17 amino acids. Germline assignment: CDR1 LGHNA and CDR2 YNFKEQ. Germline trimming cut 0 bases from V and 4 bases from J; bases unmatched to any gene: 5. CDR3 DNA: TGTGCCAGCAGCCAAGACCTCCTAGCGGGAGTCACCGGGGAGCTGTTTTTT. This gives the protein CASSQDLLAGVTGELFF.

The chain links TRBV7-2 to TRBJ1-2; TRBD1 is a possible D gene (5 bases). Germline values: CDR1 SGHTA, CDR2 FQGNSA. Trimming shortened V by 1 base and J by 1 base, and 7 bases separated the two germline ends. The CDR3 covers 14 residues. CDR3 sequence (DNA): TGTGCCAGCAGCTTAGAGAGGGGTAACTATGGCTACACCTTC. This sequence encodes CASSLERGNYGYTF.